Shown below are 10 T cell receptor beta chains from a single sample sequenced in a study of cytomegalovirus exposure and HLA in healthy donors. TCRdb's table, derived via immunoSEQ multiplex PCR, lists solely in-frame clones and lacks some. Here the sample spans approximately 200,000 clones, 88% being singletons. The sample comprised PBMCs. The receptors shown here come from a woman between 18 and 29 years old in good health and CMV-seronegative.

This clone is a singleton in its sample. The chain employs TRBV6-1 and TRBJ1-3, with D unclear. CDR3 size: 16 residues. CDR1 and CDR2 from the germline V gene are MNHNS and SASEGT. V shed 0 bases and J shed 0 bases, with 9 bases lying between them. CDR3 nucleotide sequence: TGTGCCAGCAGTGAAGCGAGGAAGGTCTCTGGAAACACCATATATTTT. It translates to CASSEARKVSGNTIYF.

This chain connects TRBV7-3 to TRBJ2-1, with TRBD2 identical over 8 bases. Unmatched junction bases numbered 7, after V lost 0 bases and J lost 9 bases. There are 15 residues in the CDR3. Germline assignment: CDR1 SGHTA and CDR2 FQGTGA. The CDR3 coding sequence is TGTGCCAGCAGCTTAACTGGCGGGAGGTCCCGTGAGCAGTTCTTC. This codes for CASSLTGGRSREQFF.

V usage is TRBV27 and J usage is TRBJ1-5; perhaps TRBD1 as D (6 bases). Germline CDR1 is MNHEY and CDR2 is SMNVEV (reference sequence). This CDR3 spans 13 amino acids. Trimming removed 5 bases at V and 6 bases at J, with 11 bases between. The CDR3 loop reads CASSKKQGQPQHF. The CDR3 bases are TGTGCCAGCAGTAAGAAACAGGGTCAGCCCCAGCATTTT.

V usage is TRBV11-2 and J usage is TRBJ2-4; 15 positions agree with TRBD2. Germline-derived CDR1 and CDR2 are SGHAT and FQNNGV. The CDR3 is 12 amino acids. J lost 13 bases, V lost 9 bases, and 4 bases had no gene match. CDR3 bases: TGTGCCAGTTCCGGGACTAGCGGGAGGCAGTACTTC. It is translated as CASSGTSGRQYF.

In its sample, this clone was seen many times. The chain's CDR3 is CASVGLVHEQYF. The CDR3 bases are TGTGCCAGCGTAGGACTAGTTCACGAGCAGTACTTC. The chain employs TRBV2 and TRBJ2-7, with 7 nucleotides matching TRBD2. The CDR3 contains 12 residues. Per germline, CDR1 SNHLY and CDR2 FYNNEI. Unmatched junction bases numbered 6, after V lost 8 bases and J lost 5 bases.

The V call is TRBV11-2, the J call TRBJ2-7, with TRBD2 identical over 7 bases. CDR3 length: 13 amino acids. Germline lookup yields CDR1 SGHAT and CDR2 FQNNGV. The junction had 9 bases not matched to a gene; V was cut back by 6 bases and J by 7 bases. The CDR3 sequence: CASSLLMGGEQYF. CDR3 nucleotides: TGTGCCAGCAGTCTACTAATGGGGGGGGAGCAGTACTTC.

The CDR3 DNA is TGTGCCAGCAGCTCCCGGGACAGGGGTTACGAGCAGTACTTC. Protein sequence: CASSSRDRGYEQYF. The V and J genes are TRBV5-4 and TRBJ2-7, with TRBD1 matching 10 bases. Trimming took 3 bases from V and 4 from J; bases not matched to a gene: 4. This CDR3 is built from 14 residues. CDR1 is SGHNT, CDR2 YYREEE, per germline (reference sequence).

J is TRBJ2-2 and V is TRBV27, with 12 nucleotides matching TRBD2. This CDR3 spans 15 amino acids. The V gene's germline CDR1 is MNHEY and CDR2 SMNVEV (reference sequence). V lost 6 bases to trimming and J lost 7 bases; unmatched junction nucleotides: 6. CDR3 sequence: CASSLAGGLVGELFF. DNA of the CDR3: TGTGCCAGCAGCCTAGCGGGAGGGCTCGTCGGGGAGCTGTTTTTT.

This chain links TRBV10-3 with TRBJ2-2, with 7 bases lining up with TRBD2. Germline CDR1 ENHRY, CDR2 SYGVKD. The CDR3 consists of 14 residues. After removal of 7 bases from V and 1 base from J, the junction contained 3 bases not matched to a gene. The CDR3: CAIKRGQNTGELFF. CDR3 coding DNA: TGTGCCATCAAGCGGGGTCAGAACACCGGGGAGCTGTTTTTT.

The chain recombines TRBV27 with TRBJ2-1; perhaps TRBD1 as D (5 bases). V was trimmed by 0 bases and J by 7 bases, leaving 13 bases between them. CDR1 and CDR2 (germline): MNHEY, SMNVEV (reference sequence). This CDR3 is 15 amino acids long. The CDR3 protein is CASSLSGAVFNEQFF. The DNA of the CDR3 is TGTGCCAGCAGTTTATCAGGGGCAGTATTTAATGAGCAGTTCTTC.